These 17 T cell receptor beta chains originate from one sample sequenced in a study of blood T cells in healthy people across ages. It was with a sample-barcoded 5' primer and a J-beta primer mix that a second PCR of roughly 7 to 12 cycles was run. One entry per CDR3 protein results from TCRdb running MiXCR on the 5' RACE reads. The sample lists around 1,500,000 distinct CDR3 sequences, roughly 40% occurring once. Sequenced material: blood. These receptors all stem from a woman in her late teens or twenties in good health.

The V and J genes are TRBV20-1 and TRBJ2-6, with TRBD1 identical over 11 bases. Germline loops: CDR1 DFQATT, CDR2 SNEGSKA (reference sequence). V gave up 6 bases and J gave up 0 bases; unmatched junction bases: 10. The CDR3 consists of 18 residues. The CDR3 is CSARPSGTGGSGANVLTF. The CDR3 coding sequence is TGCAGTGCCCGCCCATCCGGGACAGGGGGCTCTGGGGCCAACGTCCTGACTTTC.

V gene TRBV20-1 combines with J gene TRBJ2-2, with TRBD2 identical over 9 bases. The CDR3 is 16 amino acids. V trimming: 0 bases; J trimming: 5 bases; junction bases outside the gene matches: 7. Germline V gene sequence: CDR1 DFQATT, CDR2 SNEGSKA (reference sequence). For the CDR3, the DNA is TGCAGTGCTAGAGATCTTTTAGCGGGAGCGACCGGGGAGCTGTTTTTT. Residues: CSARDLLAGATGELFF.

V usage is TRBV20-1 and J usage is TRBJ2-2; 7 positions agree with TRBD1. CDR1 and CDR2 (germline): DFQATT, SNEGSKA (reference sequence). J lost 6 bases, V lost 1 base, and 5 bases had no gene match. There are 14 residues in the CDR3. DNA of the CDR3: TGCAGTGCTAGAGGGCAGGGGGTGTCCGGGGAGCTGTTTTTT. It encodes CSARGQGVSGELFF.

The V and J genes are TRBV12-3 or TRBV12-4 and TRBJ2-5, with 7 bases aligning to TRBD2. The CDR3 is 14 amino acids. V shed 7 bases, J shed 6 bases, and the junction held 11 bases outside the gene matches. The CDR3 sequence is CASNLGGPVQTQYF. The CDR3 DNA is TGTGCCAGCAACCTGGGAGGGCCAGTACAGACCCAGTACTTC.

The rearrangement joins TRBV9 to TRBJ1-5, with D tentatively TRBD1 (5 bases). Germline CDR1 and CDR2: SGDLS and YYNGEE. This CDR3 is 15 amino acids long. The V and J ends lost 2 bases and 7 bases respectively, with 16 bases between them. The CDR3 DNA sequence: TGTGCCAGCAGCGTCGCAGGGCTCTTAGGGCAGCCCCAGCATTTT. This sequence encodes CASSVAGLLGQPQHF.

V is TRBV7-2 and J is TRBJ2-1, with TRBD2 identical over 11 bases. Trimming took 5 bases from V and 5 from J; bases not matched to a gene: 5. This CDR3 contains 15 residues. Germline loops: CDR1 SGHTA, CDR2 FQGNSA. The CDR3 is CASSRTSGLHNEQFF. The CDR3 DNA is TGTGCCAGCAGCCGGACTAGCGGGTTACACAATGAGCAGTTCTTC. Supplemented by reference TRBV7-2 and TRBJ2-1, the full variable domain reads GAGVSQSPSNKVTEKGKDVELRCDPISGHTALYWYRQSLGQGLEFLIYFQGNSAPDKSGLPSDRFSAERTGGSVSTLTIQRTQQEDSAVYLCASSRTSGLHNEQFFGPGTRLTVL.

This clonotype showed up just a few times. In DNA, the CDR3 is TGTGCCAGCAGCTTAGATCGGGGGGAGTCAGATACGCAGTATTTT. This codes for CASSLDRGESDTQYF. The V and J genes are TRBV11-2 and TRBJ2-3, with TRBD2 matching over 7 bases. Germline CDR1 and CDR2: SGHAT and FQNNGV. Trimming at V came to 0 bases and at J to 4 bases, leaving 4 bases not matched to a gene. The CDR3 contains 15 residues.

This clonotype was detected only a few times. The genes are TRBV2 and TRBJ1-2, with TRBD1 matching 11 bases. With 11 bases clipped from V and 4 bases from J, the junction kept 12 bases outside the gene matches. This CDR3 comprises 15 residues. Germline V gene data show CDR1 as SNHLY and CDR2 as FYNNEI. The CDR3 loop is CAGWTGGGYGYGYTF. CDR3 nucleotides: TGTGCCGGGTGGACAGGGGGCGGATATGGCTATGGCTACACCTTC.

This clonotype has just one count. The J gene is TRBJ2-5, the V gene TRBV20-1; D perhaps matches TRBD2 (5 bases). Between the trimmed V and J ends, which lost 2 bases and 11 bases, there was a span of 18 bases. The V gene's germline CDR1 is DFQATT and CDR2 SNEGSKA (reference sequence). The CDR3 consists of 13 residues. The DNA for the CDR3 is TGCAGTGCTAGAACGAGGGTTTCGAGGGAGCAGTACTTC. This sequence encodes CSARTRVSREQYF.

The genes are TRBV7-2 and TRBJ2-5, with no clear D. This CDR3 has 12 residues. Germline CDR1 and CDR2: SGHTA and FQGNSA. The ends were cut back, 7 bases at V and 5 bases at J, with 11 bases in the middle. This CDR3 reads CASNPDWETQYF. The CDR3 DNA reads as TGTGCCAGCAACCCCGATTGGGAGACCCAGTACTTC.

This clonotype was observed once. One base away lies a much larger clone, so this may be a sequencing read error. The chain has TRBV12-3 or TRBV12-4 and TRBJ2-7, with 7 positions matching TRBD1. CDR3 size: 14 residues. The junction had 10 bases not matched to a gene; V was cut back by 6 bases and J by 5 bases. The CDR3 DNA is TGTGCCAGCAGGTTTTTGGACAGGCTGGACGAGCAGTACTTC. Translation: CASRFLDRLDEQYF.

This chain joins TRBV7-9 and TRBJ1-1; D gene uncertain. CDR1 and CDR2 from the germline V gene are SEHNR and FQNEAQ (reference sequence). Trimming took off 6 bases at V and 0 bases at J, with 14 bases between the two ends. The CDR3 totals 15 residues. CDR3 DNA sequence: TGTGCCAGCAGAGCCCTACAGCATATGAACACTGAAGCTTTCTTT. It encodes CASRALQHMNTEAFF.

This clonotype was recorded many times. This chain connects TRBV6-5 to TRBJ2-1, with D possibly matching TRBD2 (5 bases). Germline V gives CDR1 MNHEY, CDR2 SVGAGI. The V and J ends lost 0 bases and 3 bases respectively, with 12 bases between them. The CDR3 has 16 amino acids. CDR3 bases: TGTGCCAGCAGTTACTCGAGAGGAGGCAGCTACAATGAGCAGTTCTTC. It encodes CASSYSRGGSYNEQFF.

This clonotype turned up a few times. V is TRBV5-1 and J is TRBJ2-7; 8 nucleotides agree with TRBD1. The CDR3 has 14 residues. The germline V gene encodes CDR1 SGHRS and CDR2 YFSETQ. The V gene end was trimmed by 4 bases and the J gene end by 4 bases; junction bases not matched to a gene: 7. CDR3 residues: CASSVRGRDYEQYF. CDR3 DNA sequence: TGCGCCAGCAGCGTCAGGGGGCGGGATTACGAGCAGTACTTC.

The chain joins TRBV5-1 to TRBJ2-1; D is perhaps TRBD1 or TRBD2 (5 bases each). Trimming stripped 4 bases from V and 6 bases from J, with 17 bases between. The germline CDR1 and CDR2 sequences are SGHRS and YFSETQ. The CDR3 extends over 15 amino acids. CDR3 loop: CASSPVRGTGNEQFF. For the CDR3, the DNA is TGCGCCAGCAGCCCTGTACGAGGGACGGGCAATGAGCAGTTCTTC.

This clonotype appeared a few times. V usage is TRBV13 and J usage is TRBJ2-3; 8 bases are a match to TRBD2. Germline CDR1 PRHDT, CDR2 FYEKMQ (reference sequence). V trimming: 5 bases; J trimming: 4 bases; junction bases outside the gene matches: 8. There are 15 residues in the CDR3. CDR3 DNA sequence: TGTGCCAGCAGCCCCGCGACTAGCGCAGCAGATACGCAGTATTTT. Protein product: CASSPATSAADTQYF.

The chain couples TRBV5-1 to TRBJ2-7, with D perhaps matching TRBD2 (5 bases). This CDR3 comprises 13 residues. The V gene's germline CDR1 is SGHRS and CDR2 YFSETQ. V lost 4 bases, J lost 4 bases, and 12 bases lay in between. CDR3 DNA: TGCGCCAGCAGCGTGGCCGAGCGGTACGAGCAGTACTTC. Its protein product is CASSVAERYEQYF.